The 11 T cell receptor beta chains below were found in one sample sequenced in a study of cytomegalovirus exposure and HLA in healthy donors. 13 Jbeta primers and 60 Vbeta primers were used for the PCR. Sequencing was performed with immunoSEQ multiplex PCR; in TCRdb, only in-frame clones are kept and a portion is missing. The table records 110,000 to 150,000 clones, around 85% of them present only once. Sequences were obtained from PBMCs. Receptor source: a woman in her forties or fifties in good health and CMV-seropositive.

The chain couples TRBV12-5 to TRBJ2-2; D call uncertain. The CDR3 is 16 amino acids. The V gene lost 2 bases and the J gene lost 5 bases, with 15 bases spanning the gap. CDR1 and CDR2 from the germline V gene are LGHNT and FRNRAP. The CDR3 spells CASGLYRLDGTGELFF. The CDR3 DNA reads TGTGCTAGTGGTTTGTATCGCCTCGACGGGACCGGGGAGCTGTTTTTT.

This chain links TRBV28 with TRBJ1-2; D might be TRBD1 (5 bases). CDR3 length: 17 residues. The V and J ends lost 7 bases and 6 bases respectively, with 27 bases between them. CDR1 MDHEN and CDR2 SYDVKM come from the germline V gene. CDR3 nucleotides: TGTGCCAGCACCTCGAGGTCCCTCCTACAGGACCTAAATGGCTACACCTTC. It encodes CASTSRSLLQDLNGYTF.

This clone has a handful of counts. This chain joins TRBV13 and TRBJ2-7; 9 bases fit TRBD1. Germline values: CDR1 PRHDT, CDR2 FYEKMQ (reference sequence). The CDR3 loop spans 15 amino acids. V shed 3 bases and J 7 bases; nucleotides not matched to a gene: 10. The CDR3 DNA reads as TGTGCCAGCAGCTTTGGGACAGGGCCTGGACGAGAGCAGTACTTC. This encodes CASSFGTGPGREQYF.

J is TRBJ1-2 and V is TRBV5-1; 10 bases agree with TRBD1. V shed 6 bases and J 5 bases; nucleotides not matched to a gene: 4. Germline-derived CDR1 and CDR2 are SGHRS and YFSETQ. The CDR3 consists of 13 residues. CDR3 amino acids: CASTPGQGYGYTF. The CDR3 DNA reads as TGCGCCAGCACACCGGGACAGGGGTATGGCTACACCTTC. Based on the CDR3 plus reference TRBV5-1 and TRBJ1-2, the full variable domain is KAGVTQTPRYLIKTRGQQVTLSCSPISGHRSVSWYQQTPGQGLQFLFEYFSETQRNKGNFPGRFSGRQFSNSRSEMNVSTLELGDSALYLCASTPGQGYGYTFGSGTRLTVV.

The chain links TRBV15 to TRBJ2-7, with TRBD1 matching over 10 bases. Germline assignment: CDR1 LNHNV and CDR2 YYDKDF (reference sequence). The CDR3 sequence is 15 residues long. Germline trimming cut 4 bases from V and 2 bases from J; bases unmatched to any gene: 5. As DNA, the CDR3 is TGTGCCACCAGCATAGACAGGGGGCATACCTACGAGCAGTACTTC. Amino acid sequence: CATSIDRGHTYEQYF.

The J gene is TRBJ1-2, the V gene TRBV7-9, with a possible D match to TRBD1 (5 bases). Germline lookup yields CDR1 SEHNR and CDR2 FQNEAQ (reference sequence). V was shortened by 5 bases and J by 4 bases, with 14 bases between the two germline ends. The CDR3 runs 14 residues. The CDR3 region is CASSPPGTGYGYTF. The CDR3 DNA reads TGTGCCAGCAGCCCGCCGGGGACTGGCTATGGCTACACCTTC. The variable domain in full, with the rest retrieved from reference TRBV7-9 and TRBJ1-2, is DTGVSQNPRHKITKRGQNVTFRCDPISEHNRLYWYRQTLGQGPEFLTYFQNEAQLEKSRLLSDRFSAERPKGSFSTLEIQRTEQGDSAMYLCASSPPGTGYGYTFGSGTRLTVV.

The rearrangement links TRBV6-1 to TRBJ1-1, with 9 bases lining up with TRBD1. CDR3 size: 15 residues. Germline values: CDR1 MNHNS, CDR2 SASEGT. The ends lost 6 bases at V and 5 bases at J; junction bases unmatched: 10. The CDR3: CASSRDRVGWTEAFF. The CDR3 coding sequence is TGTGCCAGCAGCCGGGACAGGGTTGGATGGACTGAAGCTTTCTTT.

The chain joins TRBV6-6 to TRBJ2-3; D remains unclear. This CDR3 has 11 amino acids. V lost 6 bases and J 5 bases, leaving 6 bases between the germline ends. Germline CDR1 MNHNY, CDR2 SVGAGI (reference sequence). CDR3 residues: CASRLIDTQYF. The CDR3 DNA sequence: TGTGCCAGCAGGTTAATAGATACGCAGTATTTT.

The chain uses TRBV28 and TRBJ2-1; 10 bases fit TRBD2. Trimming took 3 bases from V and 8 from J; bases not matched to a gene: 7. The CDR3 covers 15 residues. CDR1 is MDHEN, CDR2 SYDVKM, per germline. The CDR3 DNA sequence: TGTGCCAGCAGTTTTCAGCGGGGGGGCCGCGATGAGCAGTTCTTC. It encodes CASSFQRGGRDEQFF.

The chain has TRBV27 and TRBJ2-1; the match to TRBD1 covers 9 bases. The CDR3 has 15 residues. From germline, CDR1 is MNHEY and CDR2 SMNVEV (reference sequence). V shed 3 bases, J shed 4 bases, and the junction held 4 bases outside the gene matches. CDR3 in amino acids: CASSFEDRGYNEQFF. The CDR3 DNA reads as TGTGCCAGCAGTTTTGAGGACAGGGGTTACAATGAGCAGTTCTTC.

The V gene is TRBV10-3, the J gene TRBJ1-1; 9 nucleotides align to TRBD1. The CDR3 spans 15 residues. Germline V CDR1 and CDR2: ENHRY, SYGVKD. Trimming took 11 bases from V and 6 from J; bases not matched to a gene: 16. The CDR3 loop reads CAALGTGSPGAEAFF. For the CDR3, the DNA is TGTGCCGCCCTGGGGACAGGGTCCCCCGGGGCTGAAGCTTTCTTT.